A selection of T cell receptor beta chains follows, all from one sample in a study of blood T cell repertoires in COVID-19. The assay was immunoSEQ multiplex PCR, and TCRdb's table has in-frame clones only and misses some. The data hold around 250,000 clones, with around 88% observed a single time. The material sequenced was peripheral blood. These receptor sequences come from a man aged 80 or over with acute or convalescent COVID-19. CDR3s include the opening cysteine and the closing phenylalanine or tryptophan. Each record gives: clone size, V gene, J gene, D gene, CDR3 protein, CDR3 DNA. D genes are given only for firm matches. Clone size, where shown, is once, few, many, or a class for clones that have expanded.

clone size: -; V gene: TRBV29-1; J gene: TRBJ2-3; D gene: -; CDR3 protein: CSVEPYTGDTQYF; CDR3 DNA: TGCAGCGTTGAGCCTTATACGGGGGATACGCAGTATTTT
clone size: few; V gene: TRBV7-9; J gene: TRBJ1-6; D gene: TRBD1; CDR3 protein: CASSLGTGNSPLHF; CDR3 DNA: TGTGCCAGCAGCTTGGGGACAGGAAATTCACCCCTCCACTTT
clone size: -; V gene: TRBV6-5; J gene: TRBJ1-5; D gene: -; CDR3 protein: CASRTDYSNQPQHF; CDR3 DNA: TGTGCCAGCAGGACAGATTATAGCAATCAGCCCCAGCATTTT
clone size: -; V gene: TRBV5-5; J gene: TRBJ2-7; D gene: TRBD1; CDR3 protein: CASSLYRDRGRGEQYF; CDR3 DNA: TGTGCCAGCAGCCTTTACCGGGACAGGGGCCGCGGCGAGCAGTACTTC
clone size: -; V gene: TRBV23-1; J gene: TRBJ2-2; D gene: TRBD2; CDR3 protein: CASSPAGSSGRASGELFF; CDR3 DNA: TGCGCCAGCAGTCCCGCGGGGTCTAGCGGGAGGGCCTCCGGGGAGCTGTTTTTT
clone size: -; V gene: TRBV3-1/TRBV3-2; J gene: TRBJ1-6; D gene: TRBD1; CDR3 protein: CASTYGQALFRILHF; CDR3 DNA: TGTGCCAGCACCTACGGACAGGCCCTATTTCGGATCCTCCACTTT
clone size: -; V gene: TRBV2; J gene: TRBJ2-7; D gene: TRBD1; CDR3 protein: CASSEVRTGGQYF; CDR3 DNA: TGTGCCAGCAGTGAAGTCCGGACAGGGGGGCAGTACTTC
clone size: once; V gene: TRBV30; J gene: TRBJ1-6; D gene: -; CDR3 protein: CAWATRGWGSPLHF; CDR3 DNA: TGTGCCTGGGCCACGAGAGGGTGGGGTTCACCCCTCCACTTT
clone size: once; V gene: TRBV4-2; J gene: TRBJ2-5; D gene: TRBD2; CDR3 protein: CASSPLELAGAQETQYF; CDR3 DNA: TGTGCCAGCAGCCCCCTGGAACTAGCGGGGGCCCAAGAGACCCAGTACTTC
clone size: few; V gene: TRBV2; J gene: TRBJ1-5; D gene: -; CDR3 protein: CASSEGRGNLPAYSNQPQHF; CDR3 DNA: TGTGCCAGCAGTGAAGGGAGGGGAAACCTACCTGCCTATAGCAATCAGCCCCAGCATTTT
clone size: -; V gene: TRBV5-1; J gene: TRBJ2-7; D gene: -; CDR3 protein: CASSLDAVRSYEQYF; CDR3 DNA: TGCGCCAGCAGCTTGGATGCCGTCAGATCCTACGAGCAGTACTTC
clone size: -; V gene: TRBV28; J gene: TRBJ1-2; D gene: -; CDR3 protein: CASSLTEVVYGYTF; CDR3 DNA: TGTGCCAGCAGCCTAACTGAGGTTGTATATGGCTACACCTTC
clone size: -; V gene: TRBV6-1; J gene: TRBJ1-6; D gene: -; CDR3 protein: CASSEQWSPYNSPLHF; CDR3 DNA: TGTGCCAGCAGTGAACAGTGGTCCCCCTATAATTCACCCCTCCACTTT
clone size: -; V gene: TRBV6-1; J gene: TRBJ2-7; D gene: TRBD1; CDR3 protein: CASSGMSPGTGFYEQYF; CDR3 DNA: TGTGCCAGCAGTGGAATGAGCCCCGGGACAGGTTTCTACGAGCAGTACTTC
clone size: -; V gene: TRBV29-1; J gene: TRBJ2-1; D gene: -; CDR3 protein: CSVGSYAYNEQFF; CDR3 DNA: TGCAGCGTTGGTAGCTATGCCTACAATGAGCAGTTCTTC
clone size: -; V gene: TRBV3-1/TRBV3-2; J gene: TRBJ2-1; D gene: -; CDR3 protein: CASSLTPSNEQFF; CDR3 DNA: TGTGCCAGCAGCCTTACGCCTAGCAATGAGCAGTTCTTC
clone size: -; V gene: TRBV23-1; J gene: TRBJ2-5; D gene: TRBD1; CDR3 protein: CASSQSLRGPQETQYF; CDR3 DNA: TGCGCCAGCAGTCAATCGTTGAGGGGGCCCCAAGAGACCCAGTACTTC
clone size: -; V gene: TRBV5-4; J gene: TRBJ1-2; D gene: TRBD1; CDR3 protein: CASSYLTGQTF; CDR3 DNA: TGTGCCAGCAGCTATTTGACAGGGCAGACCTTC
clone size: -; V gene: TRBV5-6; J gene: TRBJ2-1; D gene: -; CDR3 protein: CASSLGGLSYNEQFF; CDR3 DNA: TGTGCCAGCAGCTTGGGGGGGCTTTCCTACAATGAGCAGTTCTTC
clone size: -; V gene: TRBV5-1; J gene: TRBJ1-3; D gene: -; CDR3 protein: CASSPNRAGNTIYF; CDR3 DNA: TGCGCCAGCAGCCCCAACAGGGCCGGAAACACCATATATTTT
clone size: -; V gene: TRBV11-2; J gene: TRBJ2-7; D gene: TRBD2; CDR3 protein: CASSPTRTSGFYEQYF; CDR3 DNA: TGTGCCAGCAGCCCTACCCGAACTAGCGGCTTCTACGAGCAGTACTTC
clone size: once; V gene: TRBV2; J gene: TRBJ1-2; D gene: -; CDR3 protein: CASSFSQFNYGYTF; CDR3 DNA: TGTGCCAGCAGTTTCTCACAGTTTAACTATGGCTACACCTTC
clone size: -; V gene: TRBV7-9; J gene: TRBJ2-3; D gene: -; CDR3 protein: CASSLSRNGTQYF; CDR3 DNA: TGTGCCAGCAGCTTATCCCGTAATGGCACGCAGTATTTT
clone size: -; V gene: TRBV5-1; J gene: TRBJ1-1; D gene: TRBD1; CDR3 protein: CASSSRQGGGAEAFF; CDR3 DNA: TGCGCCAGCAGCTCACGACAGGGTGGAGGGGCTGAAGCTTTCTTT
clone size: -; V gene: TRBV3-1/TRBV3-2; J gene: TRBJ1-2; D gene: TRBD1; CDR3 protein: CASSRGQGYGYTF; CDR3 DNA: TGTGCCAGCAGCCGGGGACAGGGCTATGGCTACACCTTC
clone size: -; V gene: TRBV11-2; J gene: TRBJ2-7; D gene: TRBD1; CDR3 protein: CASSTRDRSNEQYF; CDR3 DNA: TGTGCCAGCAGCACCCGGGACAGGTCGAACGAGCAGTACTTC
clone size: -; V gene: TRBV4-1; J gene: TRBJ2-7; D gene: TRBD1; CDR3 protein: CASSQSTGSYEQYF; CDR3 DNA: TGCGCCAGCAGCCAATCGACAGGGTCCTACGAGCAGTACTTC
clone size: -; V gene: TRBV3-1/TRBV3-2; J gene: TRBJ2-2; D gene: -; CDR3 protein: CASSQDWAGVLNTGELFF; CDR3 DNA: TGTGCCAGCAGCCAAGATTGGGCAGGGGTTTTGAACACCGGGGAGCTGTTTTTT
clone size: -; V gene: TRBV9; J gene: TRBJ2-1; D gene: TRBD2; CDR3 protein: CASSLRTSGRAGNEQFF; CDR3 DNA: TGTGCCAGCAGCCTGCGGACTAGCGGGAGGGCGGGGAATGAGCAGTTCTTC
clone size: -; V gene: TRBV5-4; J gene: TRBJ1-6; D gene: TRBD1; CDR3 protein: CASSTTGGGNSPLHF; CDR3 DNA: TGTGCCAGCAGCACGACAGGGGGCGGAAATTCACCCCTCCACTTT
clone size: -; V gene: TRBV24-1; J gene: TRBJ1-1; D gene: TRBD1; CDR3 protein: CATSDRDSQGAFF; CDR3 DNA: TGTGCCACCAGTGACAGGGACAGCCAGGGGGCTTTCTTT
clone size: -; V gene: TRBV7-2; J gene: TRBJ2-3; D gene: -; CDR3 protein: CASSPTGTDTQYF; CDR3 DNA: TGTGCCAGCAGCCCAACGGGCACAGATACGCAGTATTTT
clone size: -; V gene: TRBV6-5; J gene: TRBJ2-7; D gene: TRBD2; CDR3 protein: CATLTSGRSYEQYF; CDR3 DNA: TGTGCCACCCTAACTAGCGGGAGATCCTACGAGCAGTACTTC
clone size: once; V gene: TRBV2; J gene: TRBJ2-3; D gene: TRBD2; CDR3 protein: CASSRLAGGGTDTQYF; CDR3 DNA: TGTGCCAGCAGCAGACTAGCGGGAGGTGGGACAGATACGCAGTATTTT
clone size: once; V gene: TRBV5-1; J gene: TRBJ2-1; D gene: -; CDR3 protein: CASSLGGSSYNEQFF; CDR3 DNA: TGCGCCAGCAGCTTGGGTGGGAGCTCCTACAATGAGCAGTTCTTC
clone size: -; V gene: TRBV6-5; J gene: TRBJ2-2; D gene: -; CDR3 protein: CASTGLSLPTGELFF; CDR3 DNA: TGTGCCAGCACTGGACTTAGCCTTCCGACCGGGGAGCTGTTTTTT
clone size: -; V gene: TRBV2; J gene: TRBJ2-6; D gene: -; CDR3 protein: CASSTSNRAGANVLTF; CDR3 DNA: TGTGCCAGCAGTACATCGAACAGGGCTGGGGCCAACGTCCTGACTTTC
clone size: -; V gene: TRBV5-1; J gene: TRBJ2-7; D gene: -; CDR3 protein: CASQEEWGQGYEQYF; CDR3 DNA: TGCGCCAGTCAAGAGGAATGGGGCCAGGGCTACGAGCAGTACTTC
clone size: once; V gene: TRBV1; J gene: TRBJ1-4; D gene: -; CDR3 protein: CTSSLRRDRDEKLFF; CDR3 DNA: TGCACCAGCAGCTTGCGCCGGGACAGGGACGAAAAACTGTTTTTT
clone size: -; V gene: TRBV7-9; J gene: TRBJ1-1; D gene: -; CDR3 protein: CASSLLREVRAFF; CDR3 DNA: TGTGCCAGCAGCTTACTGAGGGAAGTTAGGGCTTTCTTT
clone size: -; V gene: TRBV10-3; J gene: TRBJ1-1; D gene: TRBD1; CDR3 protein: CAIRQGANTEAFF; CDR3 DNA: TGTGCCATAAGACAGGGGGCGAACACTGAAGCTTTCTTT
clone size: -; V gene: TRBV27; J gene: TRBJ1-1; D gene: TRBD1; CDR3 protein: CASSPRDRTTRNTEAFF; CDR3 DNA: TGTGCCAGCAGTCCGCGGGACAGAACAACCAGGAACACTGAAGCTTTCTTT